The 2 T cell receptor beta chains below come from one sample, sequenced in a study of T cell repertoires in cytomegalovirus infection. In TCRdb, the reads were re-called with MiXCR into one record per CDR3 protein. The profile covers 800,000 to 950,000 distinct CDR3 sequences, with approximately 30% appearing a single time and over 10% taken by the ten largest. No antigen is known for these receptors. The sequencing used cultured CD8+ T cells from PBMCs, collected from culture after CMV antigen stimulation. The receptor source for this set is a human donor in good health (CMV status not recorded). Some clones in this sample may be carry-over from other donors' samples.

Only a few counts were recorded for this clonotype. V is TRBV6-5 and J is TRBJ2-3; 7 bases fit TRBD1. Germline V gene data show CDR1 as MNHEY and CDR2 as SVGAGI. This CDR3 comprises 15 residues. V was pared by 0 bases and J by 4 bases, with 4 bases of the junction left unmatched. As DNA, the CDR3 is TGTGCCAGCAGTTACTCGATAGGGGGCGCAGATACGCAGTATTTT. This codes for CASSYSIGGADTQYF.

This clonotype has a count of ten or more. V is TRBV7-8 and J is TRBJ2-2; 12 bases fit TRBD2. The germline V gene encodes CDR1 SGHVS and CDR2 FQNEAQ. Trimming cost V 0 bases and J 7 bases; bases outside gene matches: 3. The CDR3 consists of 16 residues. The DNA for the CDR3 is TGTGCCAGCAGCTTAGCGACTAGCGGGGGCGGCGGGGAGCTGTTTTTT. It encodes CASSLATSGGGGELFF.